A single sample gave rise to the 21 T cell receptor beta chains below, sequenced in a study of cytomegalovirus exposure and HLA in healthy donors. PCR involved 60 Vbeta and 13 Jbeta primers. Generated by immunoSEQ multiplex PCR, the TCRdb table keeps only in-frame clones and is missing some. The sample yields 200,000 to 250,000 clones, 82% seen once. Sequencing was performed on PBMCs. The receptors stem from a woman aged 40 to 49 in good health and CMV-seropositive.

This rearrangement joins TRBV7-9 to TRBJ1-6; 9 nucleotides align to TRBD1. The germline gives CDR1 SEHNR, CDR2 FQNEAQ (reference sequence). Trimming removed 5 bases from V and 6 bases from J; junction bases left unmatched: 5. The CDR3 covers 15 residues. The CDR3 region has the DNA TGTGCCAGCAGCGCCGGGACAGGGAGTAATTCACCCCTCCACTTT. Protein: CASSAGTGSNSPLHF. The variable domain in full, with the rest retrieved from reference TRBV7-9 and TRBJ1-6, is DTGVSQNPRHKITKRGQNVTFRCDPISEHNRLYWYRQTLGQGPEFLTYFQNEAQLEKSRLLSDRFSAERPKGSFSTLEIQRTEQGDSAMYLCASSAGTGSNSPLHFGNGTRLTVT.

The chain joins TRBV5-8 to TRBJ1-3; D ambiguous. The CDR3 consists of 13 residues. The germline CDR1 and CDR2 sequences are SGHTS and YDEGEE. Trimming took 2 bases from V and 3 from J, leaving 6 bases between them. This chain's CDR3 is CASSFSGGNTIYF. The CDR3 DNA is TGTGCCAGCAGCTTTTCGGGTGGAAACACCATATATTTT.

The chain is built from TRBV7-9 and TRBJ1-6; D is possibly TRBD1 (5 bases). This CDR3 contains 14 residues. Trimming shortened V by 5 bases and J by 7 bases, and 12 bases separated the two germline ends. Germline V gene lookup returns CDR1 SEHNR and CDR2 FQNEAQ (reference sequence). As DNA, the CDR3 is TGTGCCAGCAGCCCGTCGGGGGACAATTCACCCCTCCACTTT. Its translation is CASSPSGDNSPLHF.

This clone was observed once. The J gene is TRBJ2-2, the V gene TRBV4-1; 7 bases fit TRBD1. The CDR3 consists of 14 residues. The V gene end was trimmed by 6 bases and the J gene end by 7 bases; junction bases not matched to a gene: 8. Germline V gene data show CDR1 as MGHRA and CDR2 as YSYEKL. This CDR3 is CASRGQAVGGELFF. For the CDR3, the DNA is TGCGCCAGCAGAGGACAGGCCGTGGGCGGGGAGCTGTTTTTT.

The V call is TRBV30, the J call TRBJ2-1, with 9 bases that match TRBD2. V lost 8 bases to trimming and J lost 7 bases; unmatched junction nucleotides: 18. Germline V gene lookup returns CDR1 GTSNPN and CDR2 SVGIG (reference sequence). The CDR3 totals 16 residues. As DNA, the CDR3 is TGTGCCGGAAATACCCCTGGCGGGGGGGCCATAAATGAGCAGTTCTTC. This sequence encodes CAGNTPGGGAINEQFF.

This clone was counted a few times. Here the CDR3 reads CASSWAGGEFF. DNA for the CDR3: TGTGCCAGCAGCTGGGCGGGGGGGGAGTTCTTC. The chain joins TRBV11-2 to TRBJ2-1, with 9 bases fitting TRBD2. Germline trimming cut 4 bases from V and 14 bases from J; bases unmatched to any gene: 3. There are 11 residues in the CDR3. Germline V CDR1 and CDR2: SGHAT, FQNNGV.

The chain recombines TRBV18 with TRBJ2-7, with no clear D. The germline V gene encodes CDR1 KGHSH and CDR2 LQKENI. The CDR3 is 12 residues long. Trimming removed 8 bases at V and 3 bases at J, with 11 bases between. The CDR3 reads CASHSTSYEQYF. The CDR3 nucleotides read TGTGCCAGCCATTCAACCAGCTACGAGCAGTACTTC.

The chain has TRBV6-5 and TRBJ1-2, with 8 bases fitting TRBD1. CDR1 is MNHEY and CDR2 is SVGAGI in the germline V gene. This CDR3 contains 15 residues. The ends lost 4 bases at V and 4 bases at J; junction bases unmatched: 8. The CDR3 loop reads CASSSTGTGFYGYTF. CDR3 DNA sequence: TGTGCCAGCAGTTCGACCGGGACAGGTTTCTATGGCTACACCTTC.

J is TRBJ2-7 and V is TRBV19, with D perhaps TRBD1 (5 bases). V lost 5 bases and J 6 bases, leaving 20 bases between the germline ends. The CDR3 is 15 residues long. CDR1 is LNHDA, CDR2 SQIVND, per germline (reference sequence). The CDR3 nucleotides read TGTGCCAGTAGTGGCCGTTTGGCAGCTACAGGCGAGCAGTACTTC. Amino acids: CASSGRLAATGEQYF. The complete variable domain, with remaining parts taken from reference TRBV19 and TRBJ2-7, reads DGGITQSPKYLFRKEGQNVTLSCEQNLNHDAMYWYRQDPGQGLRLIYYSQIVNDFQKGDIAEGYSVSREKKESFPLTVTSAQKNPTAFYLCASSGRLAATGEQYFGPGTRLTVT.

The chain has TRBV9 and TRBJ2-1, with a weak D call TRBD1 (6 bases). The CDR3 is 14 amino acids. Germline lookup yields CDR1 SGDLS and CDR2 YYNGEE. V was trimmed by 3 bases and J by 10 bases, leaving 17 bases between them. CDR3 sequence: CASSEGGARGEQFF. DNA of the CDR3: TGTGCCAGCAGCGAAGGGGGAGCCAGGGGCGAGCAGTTCTTC.

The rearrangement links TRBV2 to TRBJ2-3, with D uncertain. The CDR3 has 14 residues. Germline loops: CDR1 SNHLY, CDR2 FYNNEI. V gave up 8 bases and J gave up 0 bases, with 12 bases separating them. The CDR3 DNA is TGTGCCAGCCGCAGAACTACTAGCACAGATACGCAGTATTTT. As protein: CASRRTTSTDTQYF.

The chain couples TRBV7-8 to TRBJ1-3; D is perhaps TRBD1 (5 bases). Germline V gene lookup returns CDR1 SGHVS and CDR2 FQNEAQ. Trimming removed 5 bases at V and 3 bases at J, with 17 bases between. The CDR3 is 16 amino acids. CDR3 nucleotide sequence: TGTGCCAGCAGCGGGTTCGGGGGGGTGCTTGGAAACACCATATATTTT. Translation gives CASSGFGGVLGNTIYF. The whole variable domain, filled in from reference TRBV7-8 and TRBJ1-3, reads GAGVSQSPRYKVAKRGQDVALRCDPISGHVSLFWYQQALGQGPEFLTYFQNEAQLDKSGLPSDRFFAERPEGSVSTLKIQRTQQEDSAVYLCASSGFGGVLGNTIYFGEGSWLTVV.

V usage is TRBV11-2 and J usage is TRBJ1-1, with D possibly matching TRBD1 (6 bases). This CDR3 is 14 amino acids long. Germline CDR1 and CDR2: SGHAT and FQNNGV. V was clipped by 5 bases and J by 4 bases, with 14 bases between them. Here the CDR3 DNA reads TGTGCCAGCAGCCCCAACAGGGTTGGCACTGAAGCTTTCTTT. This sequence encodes CASSPNRVGTEAFF.

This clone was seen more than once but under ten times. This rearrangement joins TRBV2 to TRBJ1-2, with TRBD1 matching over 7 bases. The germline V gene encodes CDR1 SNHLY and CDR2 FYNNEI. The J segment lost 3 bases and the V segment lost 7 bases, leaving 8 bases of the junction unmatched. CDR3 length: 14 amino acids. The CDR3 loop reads CASNQGEDDYGYTF. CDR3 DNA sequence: TGTGCCAGCAACCAGGGGGAAGATGACTATGGCTACACCTTC. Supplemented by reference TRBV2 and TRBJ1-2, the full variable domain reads EPEVTQTPSHQVTQMGQEVILRCVPISNHLYFYWYRQILGQKVEFLVSFYNNEISEKSEIFDDQFSVERPDGSNFTLKIRSTKLEDSAMYFCASNQGEDDYGYTFGSGTRLTVV.

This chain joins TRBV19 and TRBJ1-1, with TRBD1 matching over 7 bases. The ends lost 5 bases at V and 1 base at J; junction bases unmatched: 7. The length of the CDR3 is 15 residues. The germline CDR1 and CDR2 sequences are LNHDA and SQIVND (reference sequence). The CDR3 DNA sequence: TGTGCCAGTAGTCGAGGGGGCGCGGGGAACACTGAAGCTTTCTTT. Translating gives CASSRGGAGNTEAFF.

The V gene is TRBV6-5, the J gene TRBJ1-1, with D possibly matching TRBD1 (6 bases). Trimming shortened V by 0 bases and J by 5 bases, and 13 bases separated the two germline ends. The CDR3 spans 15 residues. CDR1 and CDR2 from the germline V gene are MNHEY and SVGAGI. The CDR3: CASSYSRGARTEAFF. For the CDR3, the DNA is TGTGCCAGCAGTTACTCGCGGGGGGCGCGGACTGAAGCTTTCTTT.

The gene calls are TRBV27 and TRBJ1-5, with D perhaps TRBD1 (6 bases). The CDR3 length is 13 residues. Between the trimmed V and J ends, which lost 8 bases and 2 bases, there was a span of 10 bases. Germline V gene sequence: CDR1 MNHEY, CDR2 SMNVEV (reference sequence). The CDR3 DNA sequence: TGTGCCAGCTGGGGGGGCGGCAATCAGCCCCAGCATTTT. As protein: CASWGGGNQPQHF.

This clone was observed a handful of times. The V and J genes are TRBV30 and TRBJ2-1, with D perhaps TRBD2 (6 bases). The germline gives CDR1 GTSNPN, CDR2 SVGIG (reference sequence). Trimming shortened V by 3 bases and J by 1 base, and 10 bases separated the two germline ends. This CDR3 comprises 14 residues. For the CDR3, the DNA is TGTGCCTGGAGCGGAGGGGCTTCCTACAATGAGCAGTTCTTC. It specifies CAWSGGASYNEQFF.

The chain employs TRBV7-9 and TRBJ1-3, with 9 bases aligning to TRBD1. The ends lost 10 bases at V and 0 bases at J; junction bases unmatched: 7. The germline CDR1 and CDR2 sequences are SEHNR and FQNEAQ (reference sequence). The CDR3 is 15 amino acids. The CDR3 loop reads CATPGQGLSGNTIYF. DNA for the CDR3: TGTGCCACCCCGGGACAGGGCCTCTCTGGAAACACCATATATTTT.

For the CDR3, the DNA is TGTGCCAGCAGAGCGACAGGGGGGGAGACCCAGTACTTC. The encoded protein is CASRATGGETQYF. The chain carries TRBV9 and TRBJ2-5; the match to TRBD1 covers 9 bases. V lost 5 bases, J lost 5 bases, and 4 bases stayed unmatched. Looked up from germline, CDR1 is SGDLS and CDR2 is YYNGEE. This CDR3 contains 13 residues.

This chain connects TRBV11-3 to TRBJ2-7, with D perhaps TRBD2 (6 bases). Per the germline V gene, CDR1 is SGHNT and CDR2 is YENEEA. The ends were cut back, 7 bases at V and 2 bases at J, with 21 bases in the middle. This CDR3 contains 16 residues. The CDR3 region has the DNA TGTGCCAGCACCATCTCTGTGACGGAGGGAGCCTACGAGCAGTACTTC. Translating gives CASTISVTEGAYEQYF.